This record covers a single T cell receptor (beta chain). The antigen is undetermined. This record comes from a study of Graves' ophthalmopathy and Graves' hyperthyroidism. Background on the study: Peripheral blood sampling occurred at initial diagnosis, before any treatment. Broader study findings: Distinction of ophthalmopathy from stable hyperthyroidism by a 13-signature model reached over 85% sensitivity and 65% to 83% specificity. Prediction of ophthalmopathy progression reached less than 71% sensitivity and nearly 75% specificity.

The authors amplified TCR beta CDR3 regions, and they did so from RNA transcripts for repertoire sequencing. HTBI-primed RT-PCR formed the first round, and a multiplex PCR formed the second. TCRdb re-called the multiplex PCR reads through MiXCR, storing one row per CDR3 protein. The sample holds tens of thousands of distinct CDR3 sequences; 48% are singletons and the top ten take 5% to 8.5%. The CDR3 extends over 10 amino acids. Trimming stripped 6 bases from V and 3 bases from J, with 4 bases between. Germline V lookup: CDR1 SQVTM, CDR2 ANQGSEA. The genes are TRBV29-1 and TRBJ2-3, with D unclear. Sequencing used peripheral blood. The receptor's source is an adult woman with stable Graves' hyperthyroidism. The CDR3 protein is CSVGTDTQYF. The DNA for the CDR3 is TGCAGCGTGGGGACAGATACGCAGTATTTT.